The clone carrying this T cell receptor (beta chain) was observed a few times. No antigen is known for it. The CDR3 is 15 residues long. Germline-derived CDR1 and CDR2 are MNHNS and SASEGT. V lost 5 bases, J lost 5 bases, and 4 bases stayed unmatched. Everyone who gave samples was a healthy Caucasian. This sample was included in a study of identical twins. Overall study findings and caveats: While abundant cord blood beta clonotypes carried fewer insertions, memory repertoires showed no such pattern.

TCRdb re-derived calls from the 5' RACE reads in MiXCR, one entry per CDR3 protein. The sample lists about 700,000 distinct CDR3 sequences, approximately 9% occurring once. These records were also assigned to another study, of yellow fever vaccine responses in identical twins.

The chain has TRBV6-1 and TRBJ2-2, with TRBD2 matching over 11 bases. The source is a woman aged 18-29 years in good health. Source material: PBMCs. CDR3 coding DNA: TGTGCCAGCAGTATAGCGGGGGGGAGGACCGGGGAGCTGTTTTTT. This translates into CASSIAGGRTGELFF.